This record concerns one TCR beta chain sequence. The treatment denotes: randomized to nivolumab then ipilimumab (arm A) or the reverse (arm B). Live CD3+CD8+ CD19− CD56− cells were sorted from PBMCs. The V gene end was trimmed by 2 bases and the J gene end by 5 bases; junction bases not matched to a gene: 2. This CDR3 is 15 amino acids long. Germline CDR1 MNHEY, CDR2 SMNVEV (reference sequence). This sample was taken from a study of sequential checkpoint blockade in melanoma. Assay: immunoSEQ multiplex PCR; the TCRdb copy retains only in-frame clones and omits some. The sample lists 13,000 or so clones, under 65% occurring once.

The source of this sequence is a human donor with melanoma. This chain links TRBV27 with TRBJ2-1; TRBD2 aligns across 11 bases. The sequenced sample was CD8+ T cells sorted from blood (inferred from file names), obtained from a patient given nivolumab and ipilimumab in sequence. DNA for the CDR3: TGTGCCAGCAGTTTAATAGCGGGGGGGAACAATGAGCAGTTCTTC. Protein: CASSLIAGGNNEQFF.